Presented here are 14 T cell receptor beta chains from one specimen sequenced in a study of blood T cell repertoires in COVID-19. Measured with immunoSEQ multiplex PCR; TCRdb has only the in-frame clones, and not every one. The data contain roughly 60,000 clones, 75% to 95% of them singletons. The sequencing input was peripheral blood. These receptors all come from a woman of 80 years or more with active COVID-19.

V usage is TRBV19 and J usage is TRBJ2-2; a possible D gene is TRBD1 (5 bases). The CDR3 is made up of 16 amino acids. Looked up from germline, CDR1 is LNHDA and CDR2 is SQIVND (reference sequence). V was clipped by 4 bases and J by 4 bases, with 16 bases between them. The CDR3 is CASSRGLGQRTGELFF. DNA of the CDR3: TGTGCCAGTAGTAGGGGCCTGGGGCAGCGCACCGGGGAGCTGTTTTTT.

This sequence joins TRBV5-1 and TRBJ1-5, with D possibly being TRBD1 (5 bases). Germline-derived CDR1 and CDR2 are SGHRS and YFSETQ. V lost 1 base and J lost 4, with 9 bases in between. The CDR3 loop spans 14 amino acids. This CDR3 reads CASSLNGGNQPQHF. The DNA of the CDR3 is TGCGCCAGCAGCTTGAACGGGGGAAATCAGCCCCAGCATTTT.

The chain joins TRBV5-1 to TRBJ2-1, with 8 bases fitting TRBD2. The CDR3 length is 18 residues. Trimming removed 4 bases from V and 2 bases from J; junction bases left unmatched: 14. CDR1 and CDR2 (germline): SGHRS, YFSETQ. CDR3 amino acids: CASSTLVASGLTYNEQFF. DNA of the CDR3: TGCGCCAGCAGCACCCTGGTAGCTAGCGGGCTGACCTACAATGAGCAGTTCTTC.

The rearrangement uses TRBV10-1 and TRBJ1-3; no reliable D call. This CDR3 is built from 12 residues. V lost 6 bases and J lost 0, with 3 bases in between. From germline, CDR1 is WNHNN and CDR2 SYGVQD (reference sequence). CDR3 DNA sequence: TGCGCCAGCAGGTACTCTGGAAACACCATATATTTT. Its translation is CASRYSGNTIYF.

The genes are TRBV27 and TRBJ1-2; a possible D gene is TRBD1 (5 bases). Germline loops: CDR1 MNHEY, CDR2 SMNVEV (reference sequence). V lost 1 base and J 9 bases, leaving 12 bases between the germline ends. There are 13 residues in the CDR3. The CDR3 loop is CASSLFQGYSYTF. As DNA, the CDR3 is TGTGCCAGCAGTTTATTCCAGGGTTATAGCTACACCTTC.

This chain connects TRBV3-1 (or the pseudogene TRBV3-2) to TRBJ1-4, with D unresolved. The CDR3 has 15 amino acids. Germline V gene data show CDR1 as LGHDT and CDR2 as YNNKEL (reference sequence). Trimming took 0 bases from V and 5 from J, leaving 10 bases between them. The CDR3 loop is CASSQELLENEKLFF. CDR3 bases: TGTGCCAGCAGCCAAGAACTACTAGAAAATGAAAAACTGTTTTTT.

V and J are TRBV5-1 and TRBJ2-5; D may be TRBD2 (6 bases). Looked up from germline, CDR1 is SGHRS and CDR2 is YFSETQ. The CDR3 consists of 15 residues. The ends were cut back, 1 base at V and 4 bases at J, with 14 bases in the middle. The CDR3 sequence is CASSLNPRGAETQYF. CDR3 bases: TGCGCCAGCAGCTTGAATCCGCGGGGAGCAGAGACCCAGTACTTC.

The chain links TRBV4-1 to TRBJ1-6; D is possibly TRBD1 (5 bases). Per germline, CDR1 MGHRA and CDR2 YSYEKL. Trimming took off 3 bases at V and 10 bases at J, with 10 bases between the two ends. The CDR3 loop spans 13 amino acids. The CDR3 DNA is TGCGCCAGCAGCCAGCGCAGGGAATCACCCCTCCACTTT. This sequence encodes CASSQRRESPLHF.

The rearrangement links TRBV7-8 to TRBJ2-7; TRBD2 might be the D (5 bases). The CDR3 loop spans 16 amino acids. CDR1 and CDR2 (germline): SGHVS, FQNEAQ. Between the trimmed V and J ends, which lost 2 bases and 0 bases, there was a span of 14 bases. The CDR3 DNA is TGTGCCAGCAGCTTATCGGGCGGGTTAGACTCCTACGAGCAGTACTTC. Translating gives CASSLSGGLDSYEQYF.

The chain is built from TRBV5-1 and TRBJ2-1, with 8 bases fitting TRBD1. V lost 1 base, J lost 13 bases, and 10 bases stayed unmatched. Germline lookup yields CDR1 SGHRS and CDR2 YFSETQ. The length of the CDR3 is 14 residues. The CDR3 protein is CASSLRQGTIGQFF. The CDR3, as DNA: TGCGCCAGCAGCTTGAGACAGGGGACAATTGGACAGTTCTTC.

This clone showed up just a few times. Relative to the germline gene, one junction end is altered; a read error may explain this. The chain is built from TRBV29-1 and TRBJ1-6, with a possible D match to TRBD1 (5 bases). Germline V gene lookup returns CDR1 SQVTM and CDR2 ANQGSEA. The CDR3 spans 13 residues. The CDR3: CAGIAGLNSPLHF. The CDR3 DNA is TGTGCAGGGATTGCTGGTCTTAATTCACCCCTCCACTTT.

V gene TRBV14 combines with J gene TRBJ2-7; TRBD1 aligns across 8 bases. The V gene's germline CDR1 is SGHDN and CDR2 FVKESK. The J segment lost 1 base and the V segment lost 4 bases, leaving 9 bases of the junction unmatched. The CDR3 is 16 residues long. CDR3 DNA sequence: TGTGCCAGCAGCCGAAAAAGGACAGGGCCTTCCTACGAGCAGTACTTC. This codes for CASSRKRTGPSYEQYF.

The chain has TRBV7-2 and TRBJ2-2, with 8 positions matching TRBD2. There are 17 residues in the CDR3. J was trimmed by 4 bases and V by 5 bases; bases with no gene match: 12. Germline V gene lookup returns CDR1 SGHTA and CDR2 FQGNSA. The CDR3 nucleotides read TGTGCCAGCAGCGCCTCCGGGGGGGCCATGGGCACCGGGGAGCTGTTTTTT. Translation: CASSASGGAMGTGELFF.

The chain couples TRBV19 to TRBJ2-3; 8 bases agree with TRBD1. V lost 5 bases and J lost 6; bases outside the gene matches: 7. This CDR3 contains 14 residues. The V gene's germline CDR1 is LNHDA and CDR2 SQIVND (reference sequence). The CDR3 DNA sequence: TGTGCCAGTAGTCGACGACAGGGGATCGATACGCAGTATTTT. Protein product: CASSRRQGIDTQYF.